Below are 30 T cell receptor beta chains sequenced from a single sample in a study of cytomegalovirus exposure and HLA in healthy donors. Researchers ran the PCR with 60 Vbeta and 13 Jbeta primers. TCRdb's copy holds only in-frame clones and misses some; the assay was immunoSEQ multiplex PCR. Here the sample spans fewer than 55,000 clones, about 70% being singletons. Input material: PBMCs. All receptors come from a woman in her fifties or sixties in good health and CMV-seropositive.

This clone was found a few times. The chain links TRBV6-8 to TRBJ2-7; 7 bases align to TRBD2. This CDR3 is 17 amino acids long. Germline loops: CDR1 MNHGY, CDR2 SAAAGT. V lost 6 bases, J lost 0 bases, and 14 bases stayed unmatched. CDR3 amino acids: CASSPSVQREASYEQYF. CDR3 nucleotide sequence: TGTGCCAGCAGCCCAAGCGTCCAGCGGGAAGCCTCCTACGAGCAGTACTTC.

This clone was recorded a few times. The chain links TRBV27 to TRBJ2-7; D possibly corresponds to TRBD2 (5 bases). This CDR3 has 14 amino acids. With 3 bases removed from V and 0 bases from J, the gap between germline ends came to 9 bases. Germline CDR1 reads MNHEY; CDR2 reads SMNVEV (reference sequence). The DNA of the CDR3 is TGTGCCAGCAGTTTGGTAGGGAGCTCCTACGAGCAGTACTTC. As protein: CASSLVGSSYEQYF.

The DNA for the CDR3 is TGTGCCAGCAGCCCCCATACGGGAGACACCGGGGAGCTGTTTTTT. Protein product: CASSPHTGDTGELFF. This sequence joins TRBV7-2 and TRBJ2-2, with a tentative D call TRBD2 (6 bases). V lost 5 bases and J 3 bases, leaving 13 bases between the germline ends. Germline assignment: CDR1 SGHTA and CDR2 FQGNSA. CDR3 length equals 15 residues.

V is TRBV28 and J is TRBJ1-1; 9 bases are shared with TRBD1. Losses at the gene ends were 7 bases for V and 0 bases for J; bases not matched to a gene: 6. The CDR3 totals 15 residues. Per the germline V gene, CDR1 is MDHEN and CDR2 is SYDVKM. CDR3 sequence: CASTGGTGMNTEAFF. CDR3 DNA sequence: TGTGCCAGCACCGGGGGGACAGGGATGAACACTGAAGCTTTCTTT.

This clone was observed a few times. CDR3 protein: CASSPTPGAADGYTF. For the CDR3, the DNA is TGTGCCAGCAGCCCAACCCCAGGGGCCGCCGATGGCTACACCTTC. V usage is TRBV5-4 and J usage is TRBJ1-2; D possibly corresponds to TRBD1 (6 bases). Trimming shortened V by 4 bases and J by 6 bases, and 19 bases separated the two germline ends. The CDR3 length is 15 residues. The germline CDR1 and CDR2 sequences are SGHNT and YYREEE (reference sequence).

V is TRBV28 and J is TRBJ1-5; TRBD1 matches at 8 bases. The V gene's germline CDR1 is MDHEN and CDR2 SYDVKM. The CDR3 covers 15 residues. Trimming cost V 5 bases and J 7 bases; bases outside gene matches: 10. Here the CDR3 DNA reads TGTGCCAGCAGTCAGCCGGGACAGGCGGAACAGCCCCAGCATTTT. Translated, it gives CASSQPGQAEQPQHF.

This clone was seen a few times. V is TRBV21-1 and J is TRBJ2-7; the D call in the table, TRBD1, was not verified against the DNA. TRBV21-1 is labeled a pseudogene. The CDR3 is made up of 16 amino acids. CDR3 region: CASSKVPDRETYEQYF. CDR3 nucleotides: TGTGCCAGCAGCAAAGTCCCAGACAGGGAGACCTACGAGCAGTACTTC.

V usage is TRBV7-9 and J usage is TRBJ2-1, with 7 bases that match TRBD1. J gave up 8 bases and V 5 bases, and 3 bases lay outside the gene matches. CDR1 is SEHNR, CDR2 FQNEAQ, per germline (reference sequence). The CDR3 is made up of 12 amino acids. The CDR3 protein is CASSPDRDEQFF. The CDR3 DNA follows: TGTGCCAGCAGCCCCGACAGGGATGAGCAGTTCTTC.

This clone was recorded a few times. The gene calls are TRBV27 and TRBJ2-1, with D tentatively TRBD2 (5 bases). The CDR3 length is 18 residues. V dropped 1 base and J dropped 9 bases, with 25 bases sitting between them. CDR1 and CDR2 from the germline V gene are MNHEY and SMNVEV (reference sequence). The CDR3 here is CASSLYIPGDEDGVEQFF. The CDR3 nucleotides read TGTGCCAGCAGTTTATACATTCCTGGCGATGAGGACGGGGTTGAGCAGTTCTTC.

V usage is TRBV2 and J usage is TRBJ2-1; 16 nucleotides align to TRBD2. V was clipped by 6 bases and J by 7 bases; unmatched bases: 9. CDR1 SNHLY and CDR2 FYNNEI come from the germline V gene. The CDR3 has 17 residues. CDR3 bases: TGTGCCAGCAGACCGACACCGGGACTAGCGGGAGGGAATGAGCAGTTCTTC. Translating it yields CASRPTPGLAGGNEQFF.

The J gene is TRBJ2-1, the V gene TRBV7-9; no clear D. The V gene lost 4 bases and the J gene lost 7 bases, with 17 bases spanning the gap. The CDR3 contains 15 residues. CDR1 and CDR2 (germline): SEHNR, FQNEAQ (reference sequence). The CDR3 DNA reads TGTGCCAGCAGCTCGCCGGGTCCCGAAGGTAATGAGCAGTTCTTC. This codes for CASSSPGPEGNEQFF.

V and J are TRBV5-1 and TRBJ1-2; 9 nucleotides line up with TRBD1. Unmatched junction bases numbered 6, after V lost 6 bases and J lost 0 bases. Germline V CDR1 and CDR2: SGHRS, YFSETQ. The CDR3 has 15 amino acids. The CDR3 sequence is CASMGTGSANYGYTF. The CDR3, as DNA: TGCGCCAGCATGGGGACAGGGAGTGCTAACTATGGCTACACCTTC. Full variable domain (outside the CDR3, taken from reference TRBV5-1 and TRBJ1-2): KAGVTQTPRYLIKTRGQQVTLSCSPISGHRSVSWYQQTPGQGLQFLFEYFSETQRNKGNFPGRFSGRQFSNSRSEMNVSTLELGDSALYLCASMGTGSANYGYTFGSGTRLTVV.

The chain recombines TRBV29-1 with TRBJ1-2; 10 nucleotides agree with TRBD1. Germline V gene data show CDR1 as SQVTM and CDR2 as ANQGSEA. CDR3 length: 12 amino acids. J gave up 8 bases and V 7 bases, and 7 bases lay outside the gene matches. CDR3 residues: CSDRDRGIGYTF. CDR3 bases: TGCAGCGACCGGGACAGGGGTATAGGCTACACCTTC.

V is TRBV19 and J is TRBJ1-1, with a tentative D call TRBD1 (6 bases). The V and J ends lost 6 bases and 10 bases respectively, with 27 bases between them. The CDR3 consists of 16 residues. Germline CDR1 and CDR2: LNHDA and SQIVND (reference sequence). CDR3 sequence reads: CASSPLQGQGGFAAFF. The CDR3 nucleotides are TGTGCCAGTAGCCCCCTCCAGGGGCAGGGTGGGTTCGCAGCTTTCTTT.

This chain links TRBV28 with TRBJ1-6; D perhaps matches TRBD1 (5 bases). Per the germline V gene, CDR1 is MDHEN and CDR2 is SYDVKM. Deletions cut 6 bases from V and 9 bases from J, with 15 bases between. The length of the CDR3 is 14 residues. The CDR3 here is CASSLPGGGSPLHF. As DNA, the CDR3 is TGTGCCAGCAGCCTCCCCGGGGGGGGTTCACCCCTCCACTTT. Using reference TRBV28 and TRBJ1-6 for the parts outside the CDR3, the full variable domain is DVKVTQSSRYLVKRTGEKVFLECVQDMDHENMFWYRQDPGLGLRLIYFSYDVKMKEKGDIPEGYSVSREKKERFSLILESASTNQTSMYLCASSLPGGGSPLHFGNGTRLTVT.

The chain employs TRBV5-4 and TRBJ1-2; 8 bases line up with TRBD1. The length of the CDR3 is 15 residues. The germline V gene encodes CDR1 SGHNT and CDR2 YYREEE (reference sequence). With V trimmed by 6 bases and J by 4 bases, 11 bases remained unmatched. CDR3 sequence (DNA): TGTGCCAGCACTACACTAGGGACAGGCTCCTATGGCTACACCTTC. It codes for CASTTLGTGSYGYTF.

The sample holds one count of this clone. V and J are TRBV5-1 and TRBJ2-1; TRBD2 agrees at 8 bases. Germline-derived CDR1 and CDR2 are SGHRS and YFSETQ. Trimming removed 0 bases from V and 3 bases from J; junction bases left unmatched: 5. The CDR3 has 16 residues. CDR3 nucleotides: TGCGCCAGCAGCTTGGAAGTCGGGGGGGTCTACAATGAGCAGTTCTTC. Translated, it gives CASSLEVGGVYNEQFF.

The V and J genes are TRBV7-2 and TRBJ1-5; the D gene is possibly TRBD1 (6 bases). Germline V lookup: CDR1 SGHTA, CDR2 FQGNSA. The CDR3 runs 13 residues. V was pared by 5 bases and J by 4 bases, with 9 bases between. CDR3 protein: CASSPDRNQPQHF. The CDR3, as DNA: TGTGCCAGCAGCCCAGACAGGAATCAGCCCCAGCATTTT. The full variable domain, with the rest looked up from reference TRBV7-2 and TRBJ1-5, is GAGVSQSPSNKVTEKGKDVELRCDPISGHTALYWYRQSLGQGLEFLIYFQGNSAPDKSGLPSDRFSAERTGGSVSTLTIQRTQQEDSAVYLCASSPDRNQPQHFGDGTRLSIL.

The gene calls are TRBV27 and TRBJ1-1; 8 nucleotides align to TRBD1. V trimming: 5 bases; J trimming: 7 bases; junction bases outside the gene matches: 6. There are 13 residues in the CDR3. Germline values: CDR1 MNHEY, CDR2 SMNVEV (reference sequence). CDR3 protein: CASSTLGTGEAFF. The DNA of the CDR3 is TGTGCCAGCAGTACCCTAGGGACAGGTGAAGCTTTCTTT.

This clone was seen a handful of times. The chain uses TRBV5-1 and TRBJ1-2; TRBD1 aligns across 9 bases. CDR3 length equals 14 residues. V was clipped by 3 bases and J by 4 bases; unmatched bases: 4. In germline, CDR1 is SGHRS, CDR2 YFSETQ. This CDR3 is CASSSGQGIYGYTF. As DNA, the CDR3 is TGCGCCAGCAGCTCGGGACAGGGAATCTATGGCTACACCTTC.

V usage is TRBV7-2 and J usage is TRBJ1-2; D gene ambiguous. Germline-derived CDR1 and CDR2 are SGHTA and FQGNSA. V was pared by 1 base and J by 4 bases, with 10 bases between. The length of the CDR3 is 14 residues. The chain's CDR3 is CASSLEAGFYGYTF. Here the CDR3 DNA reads TGTGCCAGCAGCTTAGAGGCGGGATTCTATGGCTACACCTTC.

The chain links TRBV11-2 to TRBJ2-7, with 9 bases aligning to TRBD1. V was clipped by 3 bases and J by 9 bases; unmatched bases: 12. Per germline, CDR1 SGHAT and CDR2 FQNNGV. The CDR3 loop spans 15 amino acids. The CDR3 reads CASSFIGTGSLGQYF. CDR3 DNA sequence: TGTGCCAGCAGCTTCATAGGGACAGGGTCGCTAGGGCAGTACTTC.

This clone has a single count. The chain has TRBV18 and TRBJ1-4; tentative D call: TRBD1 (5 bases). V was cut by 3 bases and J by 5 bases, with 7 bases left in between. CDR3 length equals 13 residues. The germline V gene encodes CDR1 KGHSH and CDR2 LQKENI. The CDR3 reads CASSPGGNEKLFF. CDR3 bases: TGTGCCAGCTCACCTGGGGGGAATGAAAAACTGTTTTTT.

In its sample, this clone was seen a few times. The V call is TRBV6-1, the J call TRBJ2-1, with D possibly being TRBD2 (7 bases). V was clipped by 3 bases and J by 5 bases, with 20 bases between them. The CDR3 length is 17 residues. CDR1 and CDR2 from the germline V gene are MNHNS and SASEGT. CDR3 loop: CASSDTNGGLVDNEQFF. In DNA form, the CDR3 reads TGTGCCAGCAGTGACACTAACGGGGGGCTTGTGGACAATGAGCAGTTCTTC.

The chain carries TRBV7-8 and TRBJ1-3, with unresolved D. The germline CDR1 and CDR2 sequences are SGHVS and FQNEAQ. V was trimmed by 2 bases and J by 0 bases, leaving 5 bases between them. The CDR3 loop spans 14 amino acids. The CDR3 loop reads CASSLTSSGNTIYF. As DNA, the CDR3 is TGTGCCAGCAGCTTAACCAGCTCTGGAAACACCATATATTTT.

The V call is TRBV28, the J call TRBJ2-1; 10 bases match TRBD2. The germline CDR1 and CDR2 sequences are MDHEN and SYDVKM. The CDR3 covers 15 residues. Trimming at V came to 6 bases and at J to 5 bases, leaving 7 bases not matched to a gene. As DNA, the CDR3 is TGTGCCAGCAGGTCCTCTAGCGGGGGAGACAATGAGCAGTTCTTC. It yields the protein CASRSSSGGDNEQFF.

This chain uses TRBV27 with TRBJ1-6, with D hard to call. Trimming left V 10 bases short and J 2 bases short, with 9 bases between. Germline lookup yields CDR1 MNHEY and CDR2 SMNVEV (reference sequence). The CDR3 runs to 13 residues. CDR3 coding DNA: TGTGCCACCACTCGTACCTATAATTCACCCCTCCACTTT. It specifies CATTRTYNSPLHF.

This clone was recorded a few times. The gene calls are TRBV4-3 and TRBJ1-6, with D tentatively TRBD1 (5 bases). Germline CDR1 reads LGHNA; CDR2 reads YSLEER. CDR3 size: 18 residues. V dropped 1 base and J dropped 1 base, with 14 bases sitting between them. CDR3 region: CASSQGPGKRSYNSPLHF. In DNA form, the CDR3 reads TGCGCCAGCAGCCAAGGTCCAGGGAAAAGATCCTATAATTCACCCCTCCACTTT.

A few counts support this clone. The CDR3 spells CASRQGGSQPQHF. As DNA, the CDR3 is TGTGCCAGCAGACAGGGCGGAAGTCAGCCCCAGCATTTT. The chain employs TRBV6-6 and TRBJ1-5, with D possibly being TRBD1 (6 bases). V lost 6 bases to trimming and J lost 6 bases, with 12 bases between them. CDR3 size: 13 residues. Germline V lookup: CDR1 MNHNY, CDR2 SVGAGI (reference sequence).

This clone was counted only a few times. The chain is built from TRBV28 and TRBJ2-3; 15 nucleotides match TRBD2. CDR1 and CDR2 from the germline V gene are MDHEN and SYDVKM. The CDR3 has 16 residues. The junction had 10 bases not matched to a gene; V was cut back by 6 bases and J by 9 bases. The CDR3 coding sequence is TGTGCCAGCAGCCCGGGACTAGCGGGAGGAAGGGGAACGCAGTATTTT. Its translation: CASSPGLAGGRGTQYF.